One and the same sample provided the 8 T cell receptor beta chains below, sequenced in a study of monozygotic twins with inflammatory bowel disease. One entry per CDR3 protein, without DNA, is what TCRdb gives after re-calling the 5' RACE reads. The sample table sets out 300,000 to 400,000 distinct CDR3 sequences. Sample: blood. All receptors derive from a human donor with ulcerative colitis or Crohn's disease, or a healthy co-twin of an affected twin (not recorded which).

The rearrangement links TRBV3-1 to TRBJ1-6; TCRdb outputs TRBD1, but without DNA this stays unchecked. The CDR3 totals 15 residues. CDR1 and CDR2 from the germline V gene are LGHDT and YNNKEL (reference sequence). The CDR3 here is CASSPRDLANSPLHF.

The chain carries TRBV20-1 and TRBJ2-1; the D gene TCRdb calls, TRBD2, cannot be checked with no DNA. Germline V gene sequence: CDR1 DFQATT, CDR2 SNEGSKA (reference sequence). The CDR3 length is 12 residues. CDR3: CSAQSGLNEQFF.

This chain joins TRBV12-3 or TRBV12-4 and TRBJ2-7; TCRdb picks TRBD2, but there is no DNA to check that call. The CDR3 has 17 amino acids. This CDR3 is CASSPTLRTSGGQEEYF.

The chain couples TRBV10-3 to TRBJ1-3. This CDR3 region has 15 residues. The germline V gene encodes CDR1 ENHRY and CDR2 SYGVKD. CDR3 sequence: CAIRGFSQSGNTIYF.

This chain uses TRBV20-1 with TRBJ2-1; TCRdb reports TRBD1, a call that lacks DNA to check it against. The germline V gene has CDR1 DFQATT and CDR2 SNEGSKA (reference sequence). This CDR3 has 14 residues. This CDR3 reads CSAPRQGVNNEQFF.

The chain has TRBV5-1 and TRBJ2-3; TCRdb reports TRBD2, a call that lacks DNA to check it against. Germline V lookup: CDR1 SGHRS, CDR2 YFSETQ. The CDR3 covers 17 residues. The chain's CDR3 is CASSSGLSSGSTDTQYF.

This rearrangement joins TRBV7-3 to TRBJ1-1. CDR1 SGHTA and CDR2 FQGTGA come from the germline V gene. The CDR3 consists of 14 residues. CDR3 sequence reads: CASQASSGSTEAFF.

V usage is TRBV3-1 and J usage is TRBJ2-4; the TCRdb call, TRBD2, lacks DNA for checking. This CDR3 has 12 residues. Germline V CDR1 and CDR2: LGHDT, YNNKEL (reference sequence). Here the CDR3 reads CASSQLTGRQYF.